This TCR beta chain stems from a study of OX40 agonist ivuxolimab in advanced cancers. Study at large: Dosing consisted of intravenous ivuxolimab at 0.01 to 10 mg/kg every 2 weeks. Broader study findings: Some of the lowest clonal expansion was seen in partial responders at 0.1-3.0 mg/kg. Expanded clones belonging to CD8+ T cells outnumbered, on average, those of CD4+.

Notes on this clone: Its antigen is currently unknown.

Here immunoSEQ multiplex PCR was the method, and the copy in TCRdb shows in-frame clones only, minus some. There are around 62,000 clones in the sample; around 73% occur only once, and about 1.6% lies in the top ten. The receptor was derived from an adult with an advanced solid tumor such as melanoma, head and neck, liver or kidney cancer. The source material was CD4+ or CD8+ T cells sorted from blood, sampled in a trial of the OX40 agonist ivuxolimab.

The CDR3 region is CASRDGTSFSSEQFF. The CDR3 region has the DNA TGCGCCAGTAGGGACGGGACTAGTTTTTCCAGTGAGCAGTTCTTC. V gene TRBV5-1 combines with J gene TRBJ2-1; 8 nucleotides agree with TRBD2. Germline CDR1 SGHRS, CDR2 YFSETQ. The CDR3 sequence is 15 residues long. V shed 8 bases, J shed 9 bases, and the junction held 16 bases outside the gene matches.